The next 12 T cell receptor beta chains were all read from a single sample in a study of T-cell memory formation after mild COVID-19. A single record per CDR3 protein comes from TCRdb applying MiXCR to the 5' RACE reads. The sample consists of fewer than 400,000 distinct CDR3 sequences, 10% to 15% of them appearing once. The sample comprised PBMCs or a T cell subset sorted from them (not recorded which). The source of these receptors is a young man who had mild COVID-19 (a few samples of this study predate the infection). Cell type and time point are not known.

The chain is built from TRBV5-5 and TRBJ2-2, with D perhaps matching TRBD2 (7 bases). In germline, CDR1 is SGHKS, CDR2 YYEKEE (reference sequence). The CDR3 contains 17 residues. Trimming left V 0 bases short and J 4 bases short, with 16 bases between. CDR3 in amino acids: CASSLGVGGPPTGELFF. The DNA of the CDR3 is TGTGCCAGCAGCTTGGGAGTGGGGGGGCCCCCCACCGGGGAGCTGTTTTTT.

The CDR3 protein is CSARRATDTQYF. Here the CDR3 DNA reads TGCAGTGCTAGGAGAGCGACAGATACGCAGTATTTT. This chain links TRBV20-1 with TRBJ2-3; no reliable D call. The V gene's germline CDR1 is DFQATT and CDR2 SNEGSKA (reference sequence). V shed 3 bases and J shed 3 bases, with 7 bases lying between them. CDR3 length: 12 residues.

J is TRBJ1-4 and V is TRBV6-5, with D hard to call. From germline, CDR1 is MNHEY and CDR2 SVGAGI. The germline V and J ends were trimmed by 0 bases and 0 bases, with 2 bases remaining between them. This CDR3 contains 14 residues. This CDR3 reads CASSYSTTNEKLFF. DNA for the CDR3: TGTGCCAGCAGTTACTCGACAACTAATGAAAAACTGTTTTTT.

V is TRBV6-5 and J is TRBJ2-3; D is undetermined. The CDR3 has 14 residues. Trimming left V 5 bases short and J 4 bases short, with 13 bases between. From germline, CDR1 is MNHEY and CDR2 SVGAGI. The CDR3 coding sequence is TGTGCCAGCAGTCCTACGGAGCGCCCAGATACGCAGTATTTT. This translates into CASSPTERPDTQYF.

The chain recombines TRBV5-6 with TRBJ2-3; D remains unclear. The CDR3 length is 13 residues. The germline V gene has CDR1 SGHDT and CDR2 YYEEEE. Trimming pared 0 bases from V and 1 base from J, leaving 3 bases between. In DNA, the CDR3 is TGTGCCAGCAGCTTGGTACGCACAGATACGCAGTATTTT. Amino acids: CASSLVRTDTQYF.

This rearrangement joins TRBV15 to TRBJ1-6; D is uncertain. Per the germline V gene, CDR1 is LNHNV and CDR2 is YYDKDF (reference sequence). The CDR3 consists of 13 residues. V shed 0 bases and J shed 8 bases, with 5 bases lying between them. The CDR3 DNA reads as TGTGCCACCAGCAGAGATCAGGATTCACCCCTCCACTTT. Translating it yields CATSRDQDSPLHF. The full variable domain, its missing parts supplied by reference TRBV15 and TRBJ1-6, is DAMVIQNPRYQVTQFGKPVTLSCSQTLNHNVMYWYQQKSSQAPKLLFHYYDKDFNNEADTPDNFQSRRPNTSFCFLDIRSPGLGDTAMYLCATSRDQDSPLHFGNGTRLTVT.

This clonotype occurred a few times. This chain connects TRBV5-1 to TRBJ1-1; D is unclear. The CDR3 loop spans 16 amino acids. CDR1 and CDR2 (germline): SGHRS, YFSETQ. V was trimmed by 0 bases and J by 4 bases, leaving 16 bases between them. The DNA for the CDR3 is TGCGCCAGCAGCTTGGCCGGTTGGCGGGGAATCACTGAAGCTTTCTTT. It is translated as CASSLAGWRGITEAFF.

This clonotype came up a few times. V and J are TRBV5-1 and TRBJ1-5, with TRBD1 as a possible D gene (5 bases). Trimming shortened V by 4 bases and J by 3 bases, and 11 bases separated the two germline ends. There are 14 residues in the CDR3. Germline loops: CDR1 SGHRS, CDR2 YFSETQ. The CDR3 DNA is TGCGCCAGCAGCCCTGGACAAAACAATCAGCCCCAGCATTTT. Encoded protein: CASSPGQNNQPQHF.

This chain links TRBV20-1 with TRBJ1-4; 7 bases agree with TRBD1. Looked up from germline, CDR1 is DFQATT and CDR2 is SNEGSKA (reference sequence). There are 14 residues in the CDR3. J lost 12 bases, V lost 5 bases, and 15 bases had no gene match. The chain's CDR3 is CSAPDRVGNRELFF. CDR3 in DNA: TGCAGTGCTCCTGACAGGGTGGGAAATCGTGAACTGTTTTTT.

This clonotype was seen more than once but under ten times. The genes are TRBV28 and TRBJ1-2; TRBD1 agrees at 7 bases. The J segment lost 6 bases and the V segment lost 4 bases, leaving 8 bases of the junction unmatched. Germline V gene lookup returns CDR1 MDHEN and CDR2 SYDVKM. The CDR3 is 14 residues long. The CDR3 DNA reads TGTGCCAGCAGTTCACCGGACAGGTTTCATGGCTACACCTTC. Its translation is CASSSPDRFHGYTF.

This clonotype has a handful of counts. This chain links TRBV24-1 with TRBJ2-5; the D is unclear. Between the trimmed V and J ends, which lost 4 bases and 1 base, there was a span of 6 bases. The CDR3 is made up of 13 amino acids. CDR1 and CDR2 from the germline V gene are KGHDR and SFDVKD. CDR3 in DNA: TGTGCCACCAGTGACCCTAGCCAAGAGACCCAGTACTTC. It yields the protein CATSDPSQETQYF.

This clonotype was counted ten times or more. V usage is TRBV5-1 and J usage is TRBJ2-3, with D uncertain. The CDR3 consists of 15 residues. V lost 0 bases and J 0 bases, leaving 8 bases between the germline ends. Per the germline V gene, CDR1 is SGHRS and CDR2 is YFSETQ. CDR3 DNA: TGCGCCAGCAGCTTGGGAGGAGTAAGCACAGATACGCAGTATTTT. It codes for CASSLGGVSTDTQYF.